Each of the 3 T cell receptor beta chains below was sequenced from the same sample in a study of metastatic and nonmetastatic thyroid tumors. Thyroid surgery was performed in patients who had received no treatment beforehand. MiXCR reprocessed the PCR reads for TCRdb. The sample has some 30,000 clones, roughly 33% seen once. The sample taken for sequencing was tumor tissue. The origin of the receptors is a female donor with papillary thyroid cancer or a benign thyroid nodule (not recorded which). Some clones in this sample may be carry-over from other donors' samples.

The chain is built from TRBV25-1 and TRBJ2-1; no definite D call. Trimming left V 6 bases short and J 7 bases short, with 13 bases between. CDR1 MGHDK and CDR2 SYGVNS come from the germline V gene. The length of the CDR3 is 13 residues. CDR3 nucleotides: TGTGCCAGCAGGTATACACAGATGAATGAGCAGTTCTTC. It specifies CASRYTQMNEQFF.

This clone was seen repeatedly, ten times or more. The genes are TRBV24-1 and TRBJ1-2; TRBD1 matches at 8 bases. This CDR3 has 13 amino acids. Germline loops: CDR1 KGHDR, CDR2 SFDVKD. V was pared by 4 bases and J by 8 bases, with 5 bases of the junction left unmatched. Here the CDR3 reads CATSDRQGYGYTF. In DNA, the CDR3 is TGTGCCACCAGTGACAGACAGGGGTACGGCTACACCTTC.

The chain is built from TRBV19 and TRBJ2-1; perhaps TRBD1 as D (6 bases). V was pared by 9 bases and J by 0 bases, with 18 bases between. Germline V gives CDR1 LNHDA, CDR2 SQIVND (reference sequence). The CDR3 is 16 amino acids. This chain's CDR3 is CASTRAGAASYNEQFF. The CDR3 DNA sequence: TGTGCCAGCACCAGGGCAGGGGCCGCCTCCTACAATGAGCAGTTCTTC.